Below are 12 T cell receptor beta chains sequenced from a single sample in a study of OX40 agonist ivuxolimab in advanced cancers. The table came from immunoSEQ multiplex PCR; TCRdb's copy has only in-frame clones and leaves some out. This sample has 100,000 or so clones, with about nine tenths found just once. The sample consisted of CD4+ or CD8+ T cells sorted from blood, taken in a trial of the OX40 agonist ivuxolimab. These receptor sequences come from an adult with an advanced solid tumor such as melanoma, head and neck, liver or kidney cancer.

The count of this clone is one. The rearrangement joins TRBV6-1 to TRBJ2-7; 11 nucleotides agree with TRBD1. V trimming: 6 bases; J trimming: 8 bases; junction bases outside the gene matches: 9. The germline V gene has CDR1 MNHNS and CDR2 SASEGT. The CDR3 runs to 14 residues. CDR3 sequence: CASREDRGRFKQYF. The CDR3 DNA sequence: TGTGCCAGCAGAGAGGACAGGGGGCGCTTCAAGCAGTACTTC.

This chain joins TRBV4-2 and TRBJ2-2, with a tentative D call TRBD1 (6 bases). Germline V CDR1 and CDR2: LGHNA, YNFKEQ. The CDR3 is 16 amino acids. Trimming removed 5 bases from V and 5 bases from J, with 18 bases in between. Here the CDR3 DNA reads TGTGCCAGCAGCGCCAAGTGGACAGAGACTACCGGGGAGCTGTTTTTT. Amino acids: CASSAKWTETTGELFF.

The gene calls are TRBV5-1 and TRBJ1-1; 9 nucleotides match TRBD1. Germline V gives CDR1 SGHRS, CDR2 YFSETQ. Unmatched junction bases numbered 7, after V lost 0 bases and J lost 1 base. The CDR3 is made up of 17 amino acids. Here the CDR3 DNA reads TGCGCCAGCAGCTTGGCGCTGACAGGGGGGGCGAACACTGAAGCTTTCTTT. Translation: CASSLALTGGANTEAFF.

This clone has just one count. CDR3: CASSGTSAQETQYF. The DNA of the CDR3 is TGTGCCAGCAGCGGAACTAGCGCCCAAGAGACCCAGTACTTC. The chain employs TRBV6-5 and TRBJ2-5; 7 positions match TRBD2. Germline values: CDR1 MNHEY, CDR2 SVGAGI. The V gene end was trimmed by 6 bases and the J gene end by 1 base; junction bases not matched to a gene: 5. CDR3 length: 14 amino acids.

DNA for the CDR3: TGTGCCAGCAGTTCCCCGGGAGCAAGCGGTTTGTACGAGCAGTACTTC. Translation: CASSSPGASGLYEQYF. This chain joins TRBV6-6 and TRBJ2-7, with D possibly TRBD2 on 6 matching bases. Germline V CDR1 and CDR2: MNHNY, SVGAGI (reference sequence). Trimming pared 4 bases from V and 4 bases from J, leaving 20 bases between. The CDR3 has 16 amino acids.

The chain joins TRBV15 to TRBJ1-3, with D unresolved. V was cut by 4 bases and J by 8 bases, with 12 bases left in between. From germline, CDR1 is LNHNV and CDR2 YYDKDF (reference sequence). This CDR3 has 13 amino acids. This CDR3 reads CATSNQVSDTIYF. In nucleotides, the CDR3 is TGTGCCACCAGCAACCAGGTCTCGGACACCATATATTTT.

This sequence joins TRBV7-8 and TRBJ2-7; 14 bases agree with TRBD2. CDR1 SGHVS and CDR2 FQNEAQ come from the germline V gene. J gave up 9 bases and V 5 bases, and 3 bases lay outside the gene matches. This CDR3 spans 13 amino acids. The CDR3 loop reads CASSGTSGSGQYF. CDR3 in DNA: TGTGCCAGCAGCGGGACTAGCGGGAGCGGGCAGTACTTC.

The rearrangement links TRBV7-8 to TRBJ2-3; tentative D call: TRBD1 (5 bases). The CDR3 extends over 14 amino acids. Germline V lookup: CDR1 SGHVS, CDR2 FQNEAQ. V lost 3 bases and J 2 bases, leaving 9 bases between the germline ends. In DNA form, the CDR3 reads TGTGCCAGCAGCTTCCCAGGGAACACAGATACGCAGTATTTT. Protein: CASSFPGNTDTQYF.

This sequence joins TRBV7-2 and TRBJ1-2; no clear D gene. V was trimmed by 5 bases and J by 4 bases, leaving 11 bases between them. CDR1 is SGHTA, CDR2 FQGNSA, per germline. This CDR3 has 13 amino acids. The CDR3 region has the DNA TGTGCCAGCAGCACCTACGGGTCCTATGGCTACACCTTC. It codes for CASSTYGSYGYTF.

This chain joins TRBV27 and TRBJ2-7; D is uncertain. Looked up from germline, CDR1 is MNHEY and CDR2 is SMNVEV (reference sequence). V lost 8 bases to trimming and J lost 0 bases, with 14 bases between them. The CDR3 runs 14 residues. CDR3 DNA sequence: TGTGCCAGCCGTGTCCTGATAAGCTCCTACGAGCAGTACTTC. Protein sequence: CASRVLISSYEQYF.

V gene TRBV7-2 combines with J gene TRBJ2-3; 8 bases fit TRBD1. Losses at the gene ends were 6 bases for V and 1 base for J; bases not matched to a gene: 12. The germline CDR1 and CDR2 sequences are SGHTA and FQGNSA. The CDR3 runs to 17 residues. CDR3 protein: CASRPPDPGQGTDTQYF. In DNA form, the CDR3 reads TGTGCCAGCAGACCCCCCGACCCGGGACAGGGCACAGATACGCAGTATTTT.

The genes are TRBV5-1 and TRBJ2-4, with unresolved D. This CDR3 has 15 amino acids. Trimming left V 0 bases short and J 8 bases short, with 15 bases between. CDR1 SGHRS and CDR2 YFSETQ come from the germline V gene. The CDR3 DNA reads TGCGCCAGCAGCTTGGAGTCTAGGGCAAGAGACATTCAGTACTTC. Amino acid sequence: CASSLESRARDIQYF.